A selection of T cell receptor beta chains follows, all from one sample in a study of blood T cell repertoires in COVID-19. The method was immunoSEQ multiplex PCR; TCRdb's version includes in-frame clones alone and lacks a portion of them. The table has roughly 500,000 clones, approximately 90% seen once; the top ten hold 1.5% to 2%. Sequencing used PBMCs or T cells enriched from blood (not recorded which). The origin of the receptors is a woman aged 40 to 50 who had recovered from COVID-19. Each CDR3 is given with its conserved first and last residue. The D gene is left open where the match is weak. For some rows the clone size is stated as once, few or many, or as a class when expanded; others skip it.

TRBV5-1	TRBJ2-5	.	.	CASSLAGETQYF	TGCGCCAGCAGCTTAGCGGGAGAGACCCAGTACTTC
TRBV5-4	TRBJ2-1	.	TRBD1	CASSPDRGYNEQFF	TGTGCCAGCAGCCCGGACAGGGGCTACAATGAGCAGTTCTTC
TRBV25-1	TRBJ2-1	once	TRBD1	CASSERDRVGNEQFF	TGTGCCAGCAGTGAACGGGACAGGGTGGGCAATGAGCAGTTCTTC
TRBV7-2	TRBJ2-7	.	TRBD1	CASNRDRGREQYF	TGTGCCAGCAACCGGGACAGGGGGCGAGAGCAGTACTTC
TRBV6-5	TRBJ2-7	.	.	CASSLSRGYEQYF	TGTGCCAGCAGTTTGTCCCGGGGGTACGAGCAGTACTTC
TRBV11-2	TRBJ2-7	.	TRBD2	CASRSLAAGGTSYEQYF	TGTGCCAGCAGGTCCCTGGCCGCGGGGGGAACTTCCTACGAGCAGTACTTC
TRBV12-3/TRBV12-4	TRBJ1-2	.	.	CASSASYGYTF	TGTGCCAGCAGCGCGAGCTATGGCTACACCTTC
TRBV5-6	TRBJ2-5	.	TRBD2	CASSGGTSGETQYF	TGTGCCAGCAGCGGGGGGACTAGCGGGGAGACCCAGTACTTC
TRBV29-1	TRBJ2-1	.	TRBD2	CSVVGAGGGPRFF	TGCAGCGTGGTGGGAGCGGGGGGAGGGCCGCGGTTCTTC
TRBV27	TRBJ1-5	few	.	CASSLGSSNQPQHF	TGTGCCAGCAGTTTAGGGAGCAGCAATCAGCCCCAGCATTTT
TRBV2	TRBJ2-4	.	TRBD1	CASRTGGTLNIQYF	TGTGCCAGCAGGACAGGGGGCACTTTAAACATTCAGTACTTC
TRBV18	TRBJ2-1	.	.	CASSPPGLALSYNEQFF	TGTGCCAGCTCACCACCGGGGCTAGCGCTCTCCTACAATGAGCAGTTCTTC
TRBV6-5	TRBJ2-5	.	.	CASRGWQGMETQYF	TGTGCCAGCAGGGGGTGGCAGGGGATGGAGACCCAGTACTTC
TRBV3-1/TRBV3-2	TRBJ2-1	.	TRBD2	CASSQDPAGGNYNEQFF	TGTGCCAGCAGCCAAGATCCAGCGGGAGGGAACTACAATGAGCAGTTCTTC
TRBV6-5	TRBJ2-1	.	.	CASSDSPPSYNEQFF	TGTGCCAGCAGTGACTCACCTCCTAGTTACAATGAGCAGTTCTTC
TRBV19	TRBJ1-2	once	.	CASSMVAERSYGYTF	TGTGCCAGTAGTATGGTGGCAGAAAGAAGCTATGGCTACACCTTC
TRBV11-3	TRBJ2-1	.	TRBD2	CASSYSSGTYNEQFF	TGTGCCAGCAGTTACTCTAGCGGAACCTACAATGAGCAGTTCTTC
TRBV3-1/TRBV3-2	TRBJ1-6	.	TRBD1	CASSLGTGDSPLHF	TGTGCCAGCAGCCTTGGGACAGGGGATTCACCCCTCCACTTT
TRBV11-3	TRBJ2-5	.	TRBD2	CASSLVAGGPPQETQYF	TGTGCCAGCAGCTTAGTAGCGGGAGGGCCTCCCCAAGAGACCCAGTACTTC
TRBV7-2	TRBJ1-1	.	.	CASSLMVGPEAFF	TGTGCCAGCAGCTTGATGGTGGGGCCTGAAGCTTTCTTT
TRBV9	TRBJ1-4	.	TRBD1	CASSDDRGGEKLFF	TGTGCCAGCAGCGATGACAGGGGTGGCGAAAAACTGTTTTTT
TRBV6-2/TRBV6-3	TRBJ1-2	few	.	CASSPAGYGYTF	TGTGCCAGCAGCCCGGCAGGTTATGGCTACACCTTC
TRBV7-6	TRBJ1-2	.	.	CASSGQGRIGYTF	TGTGCCAGCAGCGGGCAAGGGAGGATTGGCTACACCTTC
TRBV4-3	TRBJ1-1	.	.	CASSQARAPLGTEAFF	TGCGCCAGCAGCCAAGCCAGGGCCCCTCTGGGCACTGAAGCTTTCTTT
TRBV7-2	TRBJ1-5	once	.	CASSLSQGLSNQPQHF	TGTGCCAGCAGCTTAAGTCAGGGTCTTAGCAATCAGCCCCAGCATTTT
TRBV29-1	TRBJ2-7	.	.	CSVRWGDSYEQYF	TGCAGCGTTAGATGGGGAGATTCCTACGAGCAGTACTTC
TRBV5-1	TRBJ2-1	.	TRBD2	CASSLASSGYNEQFF	TGCGCCAGCAGCTTGGCGTCTAGCGGATACAATGAGCAGTTCTTC
TRBV5-6	TRBJ2-7	.	TRBD1	CASSLGDRAYEQYF	TGTGCCAGCAGCTTGGGGGACAGGGCCTACGAGCAGTACTTC
TRBV5-4	TRBJ1-2	.	.	CASSLAIHEGYGYTF	TGTGCCAGCAGCTTGGCCATCCATGAGGGCTATGGCTACACCTTC
TRBV5-1	TRBJ2-1	.	TRBD2	CASSLSRGLAGPNSYNEQFF	TGCGCCAGCAGCTTATCGCGAGGACTAGCGGGACCAAACTCCTACAATGAGCAGTTCTTC
TRBV27	TRBJ2-3	few	TRBD1	CASAPIGTGSLTDTQYF	TGTGCCAGCGCACCAATCGGGACAGGGTCCCTAACAGATACGCAGTATTTT
TRBV12-3/TRBV12-4	TRBJ1-6	once	.	CASSFTRSPLHF	TGTGCCAGCAGTTTTACTCGTTCACCCCTCCACTTT
TRBV14	TRBJ2-5	.	.	CASSQGRQETQYF	TGTGCCAGCAGCCAAGGCAGGCAAGAGACCCAGTACTTC
TRBV7-9	TRBJ1-2	few	.	CASSSDGDYNYGYTF	TGTGCCAGCAGCTCGGACGGCGACTATAACTATGGCTACACCTTC
TRBV21-1	TRBJ2-1	.	.	CARFLGRSSPMAQDRYNEQFF	TGTGCCAGATTTTTGGGCAGATCGTCCCCCATGGCACAAGATCGCTACAATGAGCAGTTCTTC
TRBV5-1	TRBJ1-1	.	TRBD1	CASSLGQGSTEAFF	TGCGCCAGCAGCTTGGGACAGGGGAGTACTGAAGCTTTCTTT
TRBV4-1	TRBJ1-2	once	.	CASSQVPGTIYGYTF	TGCGCCAGCAGCCAAGTTCCGGGGACAATCTATGGCTACACCTTC
TRBV5-1	TRBJ2-5	.	TRBD2	CASSPTSEETQYF	TGCGCCAGCAGCCCCACTAGCGAAGAGACCCAGTACTTC
TRBV5-1	TRBJ2-4	.	.	CASSPTIAKNIQYF	TGCGCCAGCAGCCCGACAATAGCCAAAAACATTCAGTACTTC
TRBV19	TRBJ2-1	.	.	CASSIDRAGNEQFF	TGTGCCAGTAGTATAGACAGGGCCGGAAATGAGCAGTTCTTC
TRBV5-1	TRBJ2-1	.	TRBD2	CASSQADGTMYNEQFF	TGCGCCAGCAGCCAGGCGGACGGGACTATGTACAATGAGCAGTTCTTC
TRBV19	TRBJ2-6	.	.	CASLQYSGANVLTF	TGTGCCAGCCTACAGTACTCTGGGGCCAACGTCCTGACTTTC
TRBV5-1	TRBJ2-5	.	.	CASSLGGGMETQYF	TGCGCCAGCAGCTTAGGCGGCGGGATGGAGACCCAGTACTTC
TRBV6-5	TRBJ2-7	.	.	CASSYFSGPEQYF	TGTGCCAGCAGTTACTTTAGTGGTCCCGAGCAGTACTTC
TRBV15	TRBJ1-1	.	.	CATSRDGGGLRKAFF	TGTGCCACCAGCAGAGATGGGGGGGGTCTCAGGAAAGCTTTCTTT
TRBV19	TRBJ2-3	.	TRBD2	CASSIDVEREDRDTQYF	TGTGCCAGTAGTATAGACGTCGAGCGGGAGGATAGAGATACGCAGTATTTT
TRBV3-1/TRBV3-2	TRBJ1-5	.	.	CASSQEGGRQPQHF	TGTGCCAGCAGCCAAGAAGGGGGACGTCAGCCCCAGCATTTT
TRBV2	TRBJ1-2	.	.	CASSETTGFNYGYTF	TGTGCCAGCAGTGAGACTACAGGGTTTAACTATGGCTACACCTTC
TRBV18	TRBJ2-7	.	.	CASSPKGDEQYF	TGTGCCAGCTCACCGAAGGGGGACGAGCAGTACTTC
TRBV6-5	TRBJ1-4	.	.	CASSYQDRREKLFF	TGTGCCAGCAGTTACCAGGACAGACGGGAAAAACTGTTTTTT
TRBV15	TRBJ2-1	.	TRBD2	CATRISGSRLNEQFF	TGTGCCACCAGGATTAGCGGGAGTCGGCTGAATGAGCAGTTCTTC
TRBV4-2	TRBJ2-3	.	.	CASSPGESTDTQYF	TGTGCCAGCAGCCCCGGGGAGAGCACAGATACGCAGTATTTT